A single sample gave rise to the 9 T cell receptor beta chains below, sequenced in a study of T cells in Graves' hyperthyroidism and ophthalmopathy. Regions amplified from RNA transcripts were the TCR beta CDR3 regions. With the HTBI primer set, the TCR CDR3 went through a first round of RT-PCR. Each CDR3 protein is one row after TCRdb ran MiXCR on the multiplex PCR reads. Here the sample spans approximately 400,000 distinct CDR3 sequences, 15% to 19% being singletons. The sequenced sample consisted of blood. These receptors were collected from a woman aged 18-35 years with Graves' hyperthyroidism that later progressed to Graves' ophthalmopathy.

A note on this clonotype: This sequence may be a read error, since a much larger clone differs from it by one base. CDR3 in amino acids: CSPTSGSYNEQYF. The CDR3 DNA follows: TGCAGTCCAACTAGCGGCTCCTACAATGAGCAGTACTTC. The V gene is TRBV20-1, the J gene TRBJ2-1; the match to TRBD2 covers 8 bases. The tail of the sequence fits TRBJ2-7 better, so the J call may be wrong. This CDR3 is built from 13 residues. Germline CDR1 is DFQATT and CDR2 is SNEGSKA (reference sequence).

This chain connects TRBV29-1 to TRBJ2-5, with 12 nucleotides matching TRBD2. The CDR3 sequence is 16 residues long. After removal of 7 bases from V and 4 bases from J, the junction contained 13 bases not matched to a gene. The germline V gene encodes CDR1 SQVTM and CDR2 ANQGSEA. The CDR3 spells CSAGGLAGRSGETQYF. The CDR3, as DNA: TGCAGCGCCGGAGGACTAGCGGGAAGGTCGGGAGAGACCCAGTACTTC.

V gene TRBV5-1 combines with J gene TRBJ2-5; 10 bases are a match to TRBD2. The CDR3 loop spans 16 amino acids. V lost 0 bases, J lost 4 bases, and 6 bases stayed unmatched. Germline V gives CDR1 SGHRS, CDR2 YFSETQ. CDR3 amino acids: CASSLELAGFGETQYF. DNA of the CDR3: TGCGCCAGCAGCTTGGAACTAGCGGGATTCGGAGAGACCCAGTACTTC. The complete variable domain, with remaining parts taken from reference TRBV5-1 and TRBJ2-5, reads KAGVTQTPRYLIKTRGQQVTLSCSPISGHRSVSWYQQTPGQGLQFLFEYFSETQRNKGNFPGRFSGRQFSNSRSEMNVSTLELGDSALYLCASSLELAGFGETQYFGPGTRLLVL.

In the case of this clonotype: This may be a read error, as it is one base from a much larger clone. The chain combines TRBV29-1 with TRBJ2-2; D gene uncertain. Germline CDR1 reads SQVTM; CDR2 reads ANQGSEA. V lost 6 bases and J 2 bases, leaving 10 bases between the germline ends. The CDR3 has 13 residues. The CDR3 loop reads CSVTSHNTGELFF. For the CDR3, the DNA is TGCAGCGTCACTTCGCATAACACCGGGGAGCTGTTTTTT.

The chain links TRBV30 to TRBJ2-6, with a possible D match to TRBD1 (5 bases). Germline assignment: CDR1 GTSNPN and CDR2 SVGIG (reference sequence). Trimming removed 0 bases at V and 2 bases at J, with 8 bases between. This CDR3 is 15 amino acids long. The CDR3 DNA follows: TGTGCCTGGAGTGTACCCAGGGCTGGGGCCAACGTCCTGACTTTC. Protein: CAWSVPRAGANVLTF.

CDR3 region: CASSYSLSGSSGEQFF. CDR3 bases: TGTGCCAGCAGTTACTCTTTGAGCGGGAGTAGTGGTGAGCAGTTCTTC. The J gene is TRBJ2-1, the V gene TRBV6-5, with TRBD2 matching over 8 bases. This CDR3 has 16 residues. Trimming removed 0 bases from V and 9 bases from J; junction bases left unmatched: 10. Germline CDR1 is MNHEY and CDR2 is SVGAGI.

This clonotype was recorded at least ten times. The J gene is TRBJ2-4, the V gene TRBV4-3; 12 bases match TRBD2. The CDR3 runs 16 residues. Germline V lookup: CDR1 LGHNA, CDR2 YSLEER. The V and J ends lost 1 base and 9 bases, in that order; junction bases with no gene match: 7. CDR3: CASSQGLAGGPVIQYF. CDR3 DNA sequence: TGCGCCAGCAGCCAAGGGCTAGCGGGAGGGCCGGTCATTCAGTACTTC.

The chain carries TRBV6-2 or TRBV6-3 and TRBJ1-3; D unresolved. Trimming removed 8 bases from V and 0 bases from J, with 11 bases in between. CDR3 size: 14 residues. CDR1 and CDR2 (germline): MNHEY, SVGEGT. CDR3 sequence reads: CASFAGSSGNTIYF. The CDR3 nucleotides are TGTGCCAGCTTTGCGGGATCCTCTGGAAACACCATATATTTT.

The V gene is TRBV7-2, the J gene TRBJ1-2, with a weak D call TRBD1 (5 bases). The CDR3 loop spans 17 amino acids. Looked up from germline, CDR1 is SGHTA and CDR2 is FQGNSA. The V end was cut by 2 bases, the J end by 4 bases, with 20 bases between. The CDR3 DNA reads TGTGCCAGCAGCTTATTATCTCACGGGCTGGGGCTCTATGGCTACACCTTC. It encodes CASSLLSHGLGLYGYTF.